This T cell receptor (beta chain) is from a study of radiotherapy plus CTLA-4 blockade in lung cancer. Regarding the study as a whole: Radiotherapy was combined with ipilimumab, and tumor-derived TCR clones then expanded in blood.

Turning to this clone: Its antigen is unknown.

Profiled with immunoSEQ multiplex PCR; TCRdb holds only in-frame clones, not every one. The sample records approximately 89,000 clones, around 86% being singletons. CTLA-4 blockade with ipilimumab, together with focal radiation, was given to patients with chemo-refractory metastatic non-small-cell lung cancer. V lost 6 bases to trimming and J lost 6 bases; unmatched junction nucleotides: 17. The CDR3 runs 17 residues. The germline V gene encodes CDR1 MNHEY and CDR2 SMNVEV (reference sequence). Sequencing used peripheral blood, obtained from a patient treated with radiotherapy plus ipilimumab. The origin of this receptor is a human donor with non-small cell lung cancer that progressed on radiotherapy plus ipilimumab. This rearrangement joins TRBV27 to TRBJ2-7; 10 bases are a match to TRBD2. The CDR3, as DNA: TGTGCCAGCAGCCCTCCGGGACTAGCGAATCTTTTGGGCGAGCAGTACTTC. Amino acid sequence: CASSPPGLANLLGEQYF.